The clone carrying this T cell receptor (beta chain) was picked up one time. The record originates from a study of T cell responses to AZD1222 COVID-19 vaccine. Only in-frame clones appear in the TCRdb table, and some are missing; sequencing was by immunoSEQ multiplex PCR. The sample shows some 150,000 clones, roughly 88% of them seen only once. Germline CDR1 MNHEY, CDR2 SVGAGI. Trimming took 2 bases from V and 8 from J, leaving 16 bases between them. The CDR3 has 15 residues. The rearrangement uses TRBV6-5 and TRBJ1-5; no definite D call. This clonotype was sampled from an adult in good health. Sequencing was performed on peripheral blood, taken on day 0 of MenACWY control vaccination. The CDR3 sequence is CASSYTSGRGEPQHF. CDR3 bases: TGTGCCAGCAGTTACACTTCAGGCCGGGGTGAGCCCCAGCATTTT.